These T cell receptor beta chains were read from a single sample in a study of shared clonotypes between healthy human individuals. Only in-frame clones appear in the TCRdb table, and some are missing; sequencing was by immunoSEQ multiplex PCR. The sample lists about 1.1 million clones, 60% to 80% occurring once. The sequenced sample consisted of memory CD4+ T cells from PBMCs. These receptors all stem from a man aged 18 to 30 in good health. Some clones in this sample may be carry-over from other donors' samples. Each CDR3 is given with its conserved first and last residue. The D gene is left open where the match is weak. Some rows mark clone size as missing; the rest say once, few, many or name a class of expanded clone.

>NA|TRBJ1-2|TRBV19|NA
CASSTFFGASMDYGYTF
TGTGCCAGTAGTACGTTTTTTGGGGCCTCCATGGACTATGGCTACACCTTC
>NA|TRBJ2-6|TRBV5-1|NA
CASSLSTGANVLTF
TGCGCCAGCAGCTTATCGACAGGGGCCAACGTCCTGACTTTC
>NA|TRBJ1-4|TRBV7-2|NA
CASSPTGINEKLFF
TGTGCCAGCAGCCCTACAGGGATTAATGAAAAACTGTTTTTT
>NA|TRBJ2-7|TRBV7-9|NA
CASSFAGSLRYEQYF
TGTGCCAGCAGCTTTGCCGGGAGCCTCCGCTACGAGCAGTACTTC
>NA|TRBJ2-3|TRBV7-2|NA
CASSLDSLPRQYF
TGTGCCAGCAGCTTAGATAGCTTGCCCAGGCAGTATTTT
>NA|TRBJ2-6|TRBV28|NA
CASRRQGANVLTF
TGTGCCAGCAGAAGGCAGGGGGCCAACGTCCTGACTTTC
>NA|TRBJ2-3|TRBV9|NA
CASSTRAWESTDTQYF
TGTGCCAGCAGCACCCGAGCGTGGGAGAGCACAGATACGCAGTATTTT
>NA|TRBJ2-7|TRBV5-4|TRBD2
CASSPSGPSSYEQYF
TGTGCCAGCAGCCCTAGCGGGCCGAGCTCCTACGAGCAGTACTTC
>NA|TRBJ1-4|TRBV25-1|TRBD1
CASSDSTGGEKLFF
TGTGCCAGCAGTGATAGCACAGGGGGGGAAAAACTGTTTTTT
>NA|TRBJ1-1|TRBV27|NA
CASSSPYRDRRKDAFF
TGTGCCAGCAGTTCTCCATACCGGGACCGACGAAAGGATGCTTTCTTT
>few|TRBJ2-5|TRBV5-1|NA
CASSLAAGTQETQYF
TGCGCCAGCAGCTTGGCCGCCGGCACGCAAGAGACCCAGTACTTC
>NA|TRBJ2-3|TRBV11-2|TRBD2
CASSPPGLALTDTQYF
TGTGCCAGCAGCCCACCGGGACTAGCGTTGACAGATACGCAGTATTTT
>NA|TRBJ1-5|TRBV6-1|TRBD1
CASSEAQGAGQPQHF
TGTGCCAGCAGTGAAGCACAGGGGGCTGGTCAGCCCCAGCATTTT
>NA|TRBJ1-2|TRBV5-4|TRBD1
CASSKDRLHGYTF
TGTGCCAGCAGCAAGGACAGGTTACATGGCTACACCTTC
>NA|TRBJ1-2|TRBV6-6|TRBD1
CASSARGQTNYGYTF
TGTGCCAGCAGTGCTAGGGGACAGACTAACTATGGCTACACCTTC
>NA|TRBJ2-3|TRBV7-2|TRBD1
CASSFDRVQDTQYF
TGTGCCAGCAGCTTCGACAGGGTTCAAGATACGCAGTATTTT
>NA|TRBJ2-1|TRBV5-8|NA
CASSQLTGTAEFF
TGTGCCAGCAGCCAACTTACCGGGACCGCGGAATTCTTC
>NA|TRBJ1-5|TRBV5-1|NA
CASSLSGRGNQPQHF
TGCGCCAGCAGCTTGTCCGGTCGGGGAAATCAGCCCCAGCATTTT
>once|TRBJ2-5|TRBV4-1|NA
CASSQGQAFVETQYF
TGCGCCAGCAGCCAAGGACAGGCCTTTGTGGAGACCCAGTACTTC
>once|TRBJ2-1|TRBV29-1|NA
CSVGNNEQFF
TGCAGCGTTGGAAACAATGAGCAGTTCTTC
>NA|TRBJ1-2|TRBV11-2|TRBD1
CASSFGTANYGYTF
TGTGCCAGCAGCTTTGGGACAGCTAACTATGGCTACACCTTC
>NA|TRBJ2-7|TRBV5-1|TRBD2
CASSLAGTSGKVYEQYF
TGCGCCAGCAGCTTGGCCGGAACTAGCGGGAAGGTGTACGAGCAGTACTTC
>NA|TRBJ1-1|TRBV5-1|TRBD1
CASSFQGAEAFF
TGCGCCAGCAGCTTTCAGGGGGCTGAAGCTTTCTTT
>NA|TRBJ2-7|TRBV27|NA
CASSWSGRFSYEQYF
TGTGCCAGCAGTTGGTCAGGACGCTTTTCCTACGAGCAGTACTTC
>NA|TRBJ2-3|TRBV11-3|TRBD1
CASSPGGWDTDTQYF
TGTGCCAGCAGCCCAGGGGGCTGGGACACAGATACGCAGTATTTT
>NA|TRBJ1-3|TRBV12-2|NA
CASRLKDSGNTIYF
TGTGCAAGTCGCTTAAAAGACTCTGGAAACACCATATATTTT
>NA|TRBJ2-1|TRBV9|NA
CASSVVGINEQFF
TGTGCCAGCAGCGTAGTTGGGATCAATGAGCAGTTCTTC
>NA|TRBJ2-7|TRBV19|TRBD2
CASKAGDLGSYEQYF
TGTGCCAGCAAAGCGGGAGATTTGGGTTCCTACGAGCAGTACTTC